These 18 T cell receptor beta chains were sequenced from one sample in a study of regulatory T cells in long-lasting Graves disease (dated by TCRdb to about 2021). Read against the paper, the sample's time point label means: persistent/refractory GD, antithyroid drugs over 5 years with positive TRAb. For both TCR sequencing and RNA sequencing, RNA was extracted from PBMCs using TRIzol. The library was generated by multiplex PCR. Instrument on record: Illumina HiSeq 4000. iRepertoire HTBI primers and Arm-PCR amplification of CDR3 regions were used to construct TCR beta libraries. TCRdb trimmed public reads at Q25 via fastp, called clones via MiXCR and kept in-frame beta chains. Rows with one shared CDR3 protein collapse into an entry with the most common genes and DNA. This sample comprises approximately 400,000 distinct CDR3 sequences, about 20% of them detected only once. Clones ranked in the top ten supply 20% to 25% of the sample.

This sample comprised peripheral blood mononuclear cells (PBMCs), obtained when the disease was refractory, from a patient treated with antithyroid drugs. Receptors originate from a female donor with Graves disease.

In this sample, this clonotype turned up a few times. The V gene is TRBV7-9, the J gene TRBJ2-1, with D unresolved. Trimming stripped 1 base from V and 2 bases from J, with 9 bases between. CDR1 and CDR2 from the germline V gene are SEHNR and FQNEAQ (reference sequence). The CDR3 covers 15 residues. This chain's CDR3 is CASSLDSRPYNEQFF. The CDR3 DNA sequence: TGTGCCAGCAGCTTAGACTCCCGCCCCTACAATGAGCAGTTCTTC.

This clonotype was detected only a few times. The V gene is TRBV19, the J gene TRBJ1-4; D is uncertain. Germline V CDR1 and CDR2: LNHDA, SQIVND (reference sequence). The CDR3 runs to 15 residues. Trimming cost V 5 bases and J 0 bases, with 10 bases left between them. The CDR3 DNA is TGTGCCAGTAGTCTCGGACCTTCAACTAATGAAAAACTGTTTTTT. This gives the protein CASSLGPSTNEKLFF. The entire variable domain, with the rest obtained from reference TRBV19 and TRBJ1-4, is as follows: DGGITQSPKYLFRKEGQNVTLSCEQNLNHDAMYWYRQDPGQGLRLIYYSQIVNDFQKGDIAEGYSVSREKKESFPLTVTSAQKNPTAFYLCASSLGPSTNEKLFFGSGTQLSVL.

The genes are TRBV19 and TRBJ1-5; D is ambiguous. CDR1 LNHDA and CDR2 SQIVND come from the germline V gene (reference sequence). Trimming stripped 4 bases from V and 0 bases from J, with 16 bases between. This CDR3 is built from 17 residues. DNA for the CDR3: TGTGCCAGTAGTAATACCGGAGCGACAAATAGCAATCAGCCCCAGCATTTT. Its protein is CASSNTGATNSNQPQHF.

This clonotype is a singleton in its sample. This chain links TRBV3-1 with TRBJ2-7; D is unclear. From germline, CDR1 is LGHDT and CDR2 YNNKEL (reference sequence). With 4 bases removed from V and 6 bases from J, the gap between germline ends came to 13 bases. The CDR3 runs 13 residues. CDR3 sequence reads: CASSPRNRREQYF. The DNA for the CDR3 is TGTGCCAGCAGCCCCCGGAACCGCCGCGAGCAGTACTTC.

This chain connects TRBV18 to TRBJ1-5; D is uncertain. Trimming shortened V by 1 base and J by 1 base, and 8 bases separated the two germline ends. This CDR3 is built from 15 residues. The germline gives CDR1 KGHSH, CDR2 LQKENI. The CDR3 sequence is CASSPRRESNQPQHF. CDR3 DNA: TGTGCCAGCTCACCACGGAGGGAGAGCAATCAGCCCCAGCATTTT.

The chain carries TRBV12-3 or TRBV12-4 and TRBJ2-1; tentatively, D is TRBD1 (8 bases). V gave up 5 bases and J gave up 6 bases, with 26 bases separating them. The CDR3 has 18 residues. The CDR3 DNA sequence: TGTGCCAGCAGTGACACAGGGGGGGCCTCCTTCCTGACCAATGAGCAGTTCTTC. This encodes CASSDTGGASFLTNEQFF.

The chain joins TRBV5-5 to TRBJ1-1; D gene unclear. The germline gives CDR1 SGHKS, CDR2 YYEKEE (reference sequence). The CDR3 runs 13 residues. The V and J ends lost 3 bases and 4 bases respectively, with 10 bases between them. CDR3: CASSWAGGTEAFF. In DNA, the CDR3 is TGTGCCAGCAGCTGGGCGGGAGGCACTGAAGCTTTCTTT.

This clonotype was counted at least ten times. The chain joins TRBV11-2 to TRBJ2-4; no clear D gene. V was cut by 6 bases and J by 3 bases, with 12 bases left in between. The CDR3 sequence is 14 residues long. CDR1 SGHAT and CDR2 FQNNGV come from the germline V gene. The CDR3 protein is CASRQESGKNIQYF. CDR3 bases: TGTGCCAGCAGGCAGGAAAGTGGCAAAAACATTCAGTACTTC.

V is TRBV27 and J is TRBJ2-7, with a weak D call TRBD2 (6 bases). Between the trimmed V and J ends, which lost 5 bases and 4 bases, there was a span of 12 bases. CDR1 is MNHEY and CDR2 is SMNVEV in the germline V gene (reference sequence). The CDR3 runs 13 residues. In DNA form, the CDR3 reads TGTGCCAGCAGTGCGGGACTTCCATACGAGCAGTACTTC. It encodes CASSAGLPYEQYF.

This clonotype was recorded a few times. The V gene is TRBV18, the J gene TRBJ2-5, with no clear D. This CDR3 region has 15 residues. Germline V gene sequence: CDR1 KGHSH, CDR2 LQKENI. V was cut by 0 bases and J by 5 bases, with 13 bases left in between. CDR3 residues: CASSPPMGLGETQYF. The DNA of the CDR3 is TGTGCCAGCTCACCACCGATGGGCCTCGGGGAGACCCAGTACTTC.

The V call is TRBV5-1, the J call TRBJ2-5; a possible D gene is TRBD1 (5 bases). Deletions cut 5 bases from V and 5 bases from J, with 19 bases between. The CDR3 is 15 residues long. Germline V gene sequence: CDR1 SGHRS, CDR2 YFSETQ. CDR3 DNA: TGCGCCAGCAGTATACTCCAGGGCCTCAGGGAGACCCAGTACTTC. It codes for CASSILQGLRETQYF.

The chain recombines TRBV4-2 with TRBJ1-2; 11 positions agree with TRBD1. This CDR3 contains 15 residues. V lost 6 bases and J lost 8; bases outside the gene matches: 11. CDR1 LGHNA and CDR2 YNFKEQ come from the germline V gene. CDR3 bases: TGTGCCAGCAGTGATCCGGGACAGGGGGGGGGAGGCTACACCTTC. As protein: CASSDPGQGGGGYTF.

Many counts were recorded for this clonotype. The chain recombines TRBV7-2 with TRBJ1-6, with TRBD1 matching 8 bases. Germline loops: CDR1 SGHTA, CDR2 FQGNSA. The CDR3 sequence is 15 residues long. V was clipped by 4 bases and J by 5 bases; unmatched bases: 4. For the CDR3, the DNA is TGTGCCAGCAGCTACGAGACAGGGGATAATTCACCCCTCCACTTT. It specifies CASSYETGDNSPLHF. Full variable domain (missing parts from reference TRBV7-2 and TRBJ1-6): GAGVSQSPSNKVTEKGKDVELRCDPISGHTALYWYRQSLGQGLEFLIYFQGNSAPDKSGLPSDRFSAERTGGSVSTLTIQRTQQEDSAVYLCASSYETGDNSPLHFGNGTRLTVT.

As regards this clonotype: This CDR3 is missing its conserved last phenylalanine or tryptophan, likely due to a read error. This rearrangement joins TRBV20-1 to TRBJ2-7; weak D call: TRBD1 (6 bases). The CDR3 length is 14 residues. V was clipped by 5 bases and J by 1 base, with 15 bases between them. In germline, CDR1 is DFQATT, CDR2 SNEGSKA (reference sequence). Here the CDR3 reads CSASRGTQSYEQYL. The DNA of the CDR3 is TGCAGTGCTTCGAGGGGGACCCAGTCCTACGAGCAGTACCTC.

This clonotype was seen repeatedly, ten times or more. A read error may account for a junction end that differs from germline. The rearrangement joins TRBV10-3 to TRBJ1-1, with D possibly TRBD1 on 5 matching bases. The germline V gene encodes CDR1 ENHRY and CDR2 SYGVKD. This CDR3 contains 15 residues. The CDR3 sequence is CTISDRDRKNTEAFF. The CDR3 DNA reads TGTACCATCAGTGATCGAGACAGAAAGAACACTGAAGCTTTCTTT.

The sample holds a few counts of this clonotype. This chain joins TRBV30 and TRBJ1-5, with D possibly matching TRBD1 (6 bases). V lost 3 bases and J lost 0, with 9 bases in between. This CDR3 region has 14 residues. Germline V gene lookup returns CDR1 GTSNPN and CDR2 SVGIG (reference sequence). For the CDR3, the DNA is TGTGCCTGGAGCGAGGGGGGTAGCAATCAGCCCCAGCATTTT. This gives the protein CAWSEGGSNQPQHF.

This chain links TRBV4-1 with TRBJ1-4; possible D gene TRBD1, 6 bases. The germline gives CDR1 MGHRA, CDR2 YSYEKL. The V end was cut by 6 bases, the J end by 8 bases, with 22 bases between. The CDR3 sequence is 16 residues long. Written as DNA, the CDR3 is TGCGCCAGCAGTCAGACTCGGGACACCGGGTACGAAAAACTGTTTTTT. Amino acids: CASSQTRDTGYEKLFF.

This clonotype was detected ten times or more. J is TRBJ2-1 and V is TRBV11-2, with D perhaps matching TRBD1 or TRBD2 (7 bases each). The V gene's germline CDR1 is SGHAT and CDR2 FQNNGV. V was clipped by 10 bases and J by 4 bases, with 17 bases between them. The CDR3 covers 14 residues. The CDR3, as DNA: TGTGCCACCGTCCAGGGGGAGGGTTACAATGAGCAGTTCTTC. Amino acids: CATVQGEGYNEQFF. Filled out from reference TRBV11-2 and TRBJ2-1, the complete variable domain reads EAGVAQSPRYKIIEKRQSVAFWCNPISGHATLYWYQQILGQGPKLLIQFQNNGVVDDSQLPKDRFSAERLKGVDSTLKIQPAKLEDSAVYLCATVQGEGYNEQFFGPGTRLTVL.